This T cell receptor (beta chain) was observed in a study of T cells in Graves' hyperthyroidism and ophthalmopathy. Clinical symptoms, serum thyroxine, TRAb, thyroid ultrasound and orbital computed tomography established diagnosis. Findings and caveats of the study: In validation, the model predicted ophthalmopathy. These predictions came a median about 6.8 months before onset. In simple terms, a model built on 13 V-J features told ophthalmopathy apart from stable hyperthyroidism.

The germline V gene has CDR1 SGHDN and CDR2 FVKESK. This CDR3 is 15 amino acids long. The junction had 4 bases not matched to a gene; V was cut back by 4 bases and J by 4 bases. RNA transcripts were the template for amplifying TCR beta CDR3 regions. The HTBI primer set was used in a first-round RT-PCR of the TCR CDR3. TCRdb re-analysed the multiplex PCR reads in MiXCR, keeping a single row per CDR3 protein. The table records 500,000 to 600,000 distinct CDR3 sequences, roughly 46% of them present only once. This clonotype was seen at least ten times. Its antigen remains unidentified. This receptor was taken from a woman aged 18-35 years with Graves' hyperthyroidism. What was sequenced was peripheral blood or thyroid tissue (not recorded which). The rearrangement uses TRBV14 and TRBJ1-5; 10 bases line up with TRBD1. The CDR3 reads CASSLGQGVNQPQHF. CDR3 DNA: TGTGCCAGCAGCCTCGGACAGGGGGTGAATCAGCCCCAGCATTTT.